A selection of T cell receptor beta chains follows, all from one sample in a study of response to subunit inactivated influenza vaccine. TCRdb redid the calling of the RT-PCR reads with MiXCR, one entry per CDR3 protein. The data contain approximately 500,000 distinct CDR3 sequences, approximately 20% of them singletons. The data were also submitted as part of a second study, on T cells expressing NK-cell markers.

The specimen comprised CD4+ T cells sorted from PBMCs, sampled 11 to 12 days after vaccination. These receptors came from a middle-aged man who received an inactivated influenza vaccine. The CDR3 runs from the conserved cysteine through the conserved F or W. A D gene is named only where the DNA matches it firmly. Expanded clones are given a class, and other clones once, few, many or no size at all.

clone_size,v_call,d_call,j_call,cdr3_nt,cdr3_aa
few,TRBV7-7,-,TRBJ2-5,TGTGCCAGCAGCCCGAGCGGGCCTCAAGAGACCCAGTACTTC,CASSPSGPQETQYF
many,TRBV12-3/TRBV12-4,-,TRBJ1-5,TGTGCCAGCAGTTCCACAGGGAGAGCTCAGCCCCAGCATTTT,CASSSTGRAQPQHF
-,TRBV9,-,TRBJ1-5,TGTGCCAGCAGCGTATCAGGGACCGTGGATCAGCCCCAGCATTTT,CASSVSGTVDQPQHF
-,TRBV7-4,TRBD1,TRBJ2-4,TGTGCCAGCAGCTTTGGCTCCGGGACAGGCCCTCTAGCCAAAAACATTCAGTACTTC,CASSFGSGTGPLAKNIQYF
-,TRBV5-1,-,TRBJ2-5,TGCGCCAGCAGCTCACAGGGTTGGCAGACCCAGTACTTC,CASSSQGWQTQYF
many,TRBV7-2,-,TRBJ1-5,TGTGCCAGCAGCTTAGGCAAGAATCAGCCCCAGCATTTT,CASSLGKNQPQHF
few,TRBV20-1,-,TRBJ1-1,TGCAGTGCCTCGACAAACAGGGACACTGAAGCTTTCTTT,CSASTNRDTEAFF
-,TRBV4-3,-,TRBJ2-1,TGCGCCAGCAGCCAAGATCCAGTGGGGTTCATGAAGTTCTTC,CASSQDPVGFMKFF
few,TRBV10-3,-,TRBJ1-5,TGTGCCATCAGTGAGTCAGGGGGGTTGGGCAATCAGCCCCAGCATTTT,CAISESGGLGNQPQHF
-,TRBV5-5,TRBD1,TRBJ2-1,TGTGCCAGCAGCTTGGCGCCACCCGGACAGGGGGGAAGGCAGTTCTTC,CASSLAPPGQGGRQFF
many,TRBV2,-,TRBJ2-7,TGTGCCAGCAGTGAGGTGTCCTCCTACGAGCAGTACTTC,CASSEVSSYEQYF
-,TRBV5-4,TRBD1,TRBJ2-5,TGTGCCAGCAGCGCGGGGACAGGGGAGACCCAGTACTTC,CASSAGTGETQYF
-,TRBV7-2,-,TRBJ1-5,TGTGCCAGCAGCCTGACGGTTAATCAGCCCCAGCATTTT,CASSLTVNQPQHF
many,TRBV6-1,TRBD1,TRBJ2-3,TGTGCCAGCAGTACCGGACAGGGCGCTGGGGATACGCAGTATTTT,CASSTGQGAGDTQYF
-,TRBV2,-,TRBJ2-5,TGTGCCAGCAGTGTTTTGGACAACTCGTACTTC,CASSVLDNSYF
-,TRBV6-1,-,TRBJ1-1,TGTGCCAGCAGTGCCCGTAGAAGACTCACTGAAGCTTTCTTT,CASSARRRLTEAFF
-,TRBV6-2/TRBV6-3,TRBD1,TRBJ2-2,TGTGCCAGCAGCGGACAGGTTGCGGGGGAGCTGTTTTTT,CASSGQVAGELFF
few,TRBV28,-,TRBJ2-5,TGTGCCAGCAACGACGGGCAGCTCCAAGAGACCCAGTACTTC,CASNDGQLQETQYF
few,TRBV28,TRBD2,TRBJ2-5,TGTGCCAGCATAATAAGCGGGGGGGCGGACCAGTACTTC,CASIISGGADQYF
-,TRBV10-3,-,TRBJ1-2,TGTGCCATCAGTGATTTTAGGGACCCCAACTATGGCTACACCTTC,CAISDFRDPNYGYTF
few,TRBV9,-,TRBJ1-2,TGTGCCAGCAGCGTAGCGGGACCTGGCTACACCTTC,CASSVAGPGYTF
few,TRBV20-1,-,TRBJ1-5,TGCAGTGCTAGCTCCGGGGGCGGCAATCAGCCCCAGCATTTT,CSASSGGGNQPQHF
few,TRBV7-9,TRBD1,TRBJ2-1,TGTGCCAGCAGCTTACTACAGGGGTCTTACGGTGAGCAGTTCTTC,CASSLLQGSYGEQFF
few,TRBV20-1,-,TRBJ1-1,TGCAGTGCCAAACTCGCCATTGAAGCTTTCTTT,CSAKLAIEAFF
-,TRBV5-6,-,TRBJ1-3,TGTGCCAGCAGTAATACAGGGCTGGGAAACACCATATATTTT,CASSNTGLGNTIYF
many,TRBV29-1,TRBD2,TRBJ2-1,TGCAGCGTTATCCCCCTTAGCGGGAGGGGTGAGCAGTTCTTC,CSVIPLSGRGEQFF
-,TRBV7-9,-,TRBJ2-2,TGTGCCAGCAGCCCCCCCGGGACCCACACCGGGGAGCTGTTTTTT,CASSPPGTHTGELFF
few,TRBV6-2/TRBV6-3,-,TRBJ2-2,TGTGCCAGCTACGACGGGGCGGCGGCGAACACCGGGGAGCTGTTTTTT,CASYDGAAANTGELFF